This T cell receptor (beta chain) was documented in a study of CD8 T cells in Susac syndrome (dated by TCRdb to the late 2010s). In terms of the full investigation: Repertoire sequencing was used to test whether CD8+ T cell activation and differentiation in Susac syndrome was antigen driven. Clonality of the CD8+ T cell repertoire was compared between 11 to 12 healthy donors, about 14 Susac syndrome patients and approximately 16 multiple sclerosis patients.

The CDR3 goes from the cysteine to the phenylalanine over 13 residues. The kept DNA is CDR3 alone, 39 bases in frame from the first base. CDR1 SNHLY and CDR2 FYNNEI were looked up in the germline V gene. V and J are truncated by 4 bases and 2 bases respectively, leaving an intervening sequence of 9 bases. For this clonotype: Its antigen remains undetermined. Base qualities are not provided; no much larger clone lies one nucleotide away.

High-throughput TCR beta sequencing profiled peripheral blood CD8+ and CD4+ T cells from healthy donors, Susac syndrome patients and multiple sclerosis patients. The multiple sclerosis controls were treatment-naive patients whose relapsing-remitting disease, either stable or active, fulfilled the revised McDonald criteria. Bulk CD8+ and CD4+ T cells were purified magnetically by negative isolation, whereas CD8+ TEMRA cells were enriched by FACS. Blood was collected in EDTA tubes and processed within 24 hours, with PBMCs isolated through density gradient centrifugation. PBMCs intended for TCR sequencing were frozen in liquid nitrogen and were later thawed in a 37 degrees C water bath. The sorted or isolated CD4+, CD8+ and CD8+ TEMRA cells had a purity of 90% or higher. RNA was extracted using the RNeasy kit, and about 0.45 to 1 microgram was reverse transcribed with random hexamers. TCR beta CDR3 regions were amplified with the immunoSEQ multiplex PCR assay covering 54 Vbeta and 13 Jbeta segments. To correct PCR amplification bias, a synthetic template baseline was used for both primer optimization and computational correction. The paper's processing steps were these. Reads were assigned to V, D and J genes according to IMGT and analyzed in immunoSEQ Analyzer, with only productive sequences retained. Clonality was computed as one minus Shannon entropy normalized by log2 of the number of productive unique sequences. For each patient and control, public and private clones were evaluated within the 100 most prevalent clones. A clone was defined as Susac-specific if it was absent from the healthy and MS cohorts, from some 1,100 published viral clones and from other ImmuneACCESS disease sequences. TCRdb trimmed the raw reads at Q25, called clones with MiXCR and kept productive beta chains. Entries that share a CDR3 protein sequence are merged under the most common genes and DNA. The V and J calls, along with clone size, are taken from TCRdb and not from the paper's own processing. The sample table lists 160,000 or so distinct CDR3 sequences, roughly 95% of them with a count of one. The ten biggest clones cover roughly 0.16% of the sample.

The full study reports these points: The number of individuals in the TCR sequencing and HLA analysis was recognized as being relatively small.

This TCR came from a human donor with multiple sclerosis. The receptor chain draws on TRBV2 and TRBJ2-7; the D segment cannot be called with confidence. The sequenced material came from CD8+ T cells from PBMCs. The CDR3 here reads CASSVGVPYEQYF. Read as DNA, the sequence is TGTGCCAGCAGTGTTGGGGTCCCCTACGAGCAGTACTTC.